This passage covers 2 T cell receptor beta chains from one sample sequenced in a study of Ad26.COV2.S vaccination and SARS-CoV-2 variants. Treatment in this sample: some 20 received Ad26.COV2.S at low or high dose, single or two shots; roughly five received placebo; per-sample allocation not given. The samples date from day 63 after the first vaccine or placebo injection. Data came from immunoSEQ multiplex PCR; TCRdb stores just in-frame clones and leaves some out. The table records roughly 320,000 clones, more than 70% of them present only once. The starting material was peripheral blood, obtained in a trial of Ad26.COV2.S vaccine versus placebo. The origin of the receptors is a person between 18 and 65 years old who received the Ad26.COV2.S COVID-19 vaccine or a placebo.

J is TRBJ2-5 and V is TRBV18, with TRBD1 identical over 8 bases. Germline assignment: CDR1 KGHSH and CDR2 LQKENI. Trimming cost V 0 bases and J 1 base; bases outside gene matches: 4. The CDR3 runs 16 residues. CDR3 nucleotides: TGTGCCAGCTCACCACCGACAGGGGATCTCCAAGAGACCCAGTACTTC. Protein product: CASSPPTGDLQETQYF.

The V call is TRBV4-1, the J call TRBJ1-5; D is perhaps TRBD1 (6 bases). The ends were cut back, 2 bases at V and 6 bases at J, with 20 bases in the middle. The CDR3 runs to 17 residues. CDR1 is MGHRA, CDR2 YSYEKL, per germline. CDR3 loop: CASSQWPRGARGQPQHF. DNA for the CDR3: TGCGCCAGCAGCCAATGGCCCCGGGGGGCAAGGGGTCAGCCCCAGCATTTT.